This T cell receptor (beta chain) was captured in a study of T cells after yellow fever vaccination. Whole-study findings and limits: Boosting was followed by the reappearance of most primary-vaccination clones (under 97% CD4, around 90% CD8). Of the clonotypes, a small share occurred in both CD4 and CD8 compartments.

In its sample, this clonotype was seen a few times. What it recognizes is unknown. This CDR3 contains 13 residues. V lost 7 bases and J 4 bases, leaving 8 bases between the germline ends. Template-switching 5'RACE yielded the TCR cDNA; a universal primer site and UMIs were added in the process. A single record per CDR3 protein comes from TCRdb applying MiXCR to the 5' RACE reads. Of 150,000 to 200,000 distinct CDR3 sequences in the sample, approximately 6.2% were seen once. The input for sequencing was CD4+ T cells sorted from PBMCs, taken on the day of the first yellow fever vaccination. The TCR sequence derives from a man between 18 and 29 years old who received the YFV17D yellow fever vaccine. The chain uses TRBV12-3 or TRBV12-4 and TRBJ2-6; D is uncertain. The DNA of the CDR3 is TGTGCCAGCACCTCTCCGGGGGCCAACGTCCTGACTTTC. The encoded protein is CASTSPGANVLTF.